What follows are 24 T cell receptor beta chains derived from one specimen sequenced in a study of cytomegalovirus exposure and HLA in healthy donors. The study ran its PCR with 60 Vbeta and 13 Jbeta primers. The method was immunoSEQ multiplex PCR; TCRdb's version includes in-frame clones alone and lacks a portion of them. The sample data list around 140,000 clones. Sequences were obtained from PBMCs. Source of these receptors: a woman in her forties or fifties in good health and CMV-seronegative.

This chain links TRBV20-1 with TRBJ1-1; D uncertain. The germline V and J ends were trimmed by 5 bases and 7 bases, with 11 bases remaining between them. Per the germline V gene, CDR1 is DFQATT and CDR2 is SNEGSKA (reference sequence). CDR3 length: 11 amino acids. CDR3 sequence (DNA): TGCAGTGCTTCTGGGGAGGGTGAAGCTTTCTTT. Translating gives CSASGEGEAFF.

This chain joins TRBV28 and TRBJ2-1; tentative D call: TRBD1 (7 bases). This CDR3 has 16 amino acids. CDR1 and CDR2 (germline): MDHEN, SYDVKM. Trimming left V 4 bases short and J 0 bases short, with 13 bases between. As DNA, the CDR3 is TGTGCCAGCAGTTCACCTCAGGGGGGCTCCTACAATGAGCAGTTCTTC. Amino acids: CASSSPQGGSYNEQFF.

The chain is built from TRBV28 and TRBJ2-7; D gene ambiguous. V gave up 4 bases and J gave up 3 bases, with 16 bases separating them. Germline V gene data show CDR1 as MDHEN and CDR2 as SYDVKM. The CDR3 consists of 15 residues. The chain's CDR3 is CASSSAPGLGYEQYF. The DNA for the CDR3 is TGTGCCAGCAGTTCGGCGCCCGGTCTAGGCTACGAGCAGTACTTC.

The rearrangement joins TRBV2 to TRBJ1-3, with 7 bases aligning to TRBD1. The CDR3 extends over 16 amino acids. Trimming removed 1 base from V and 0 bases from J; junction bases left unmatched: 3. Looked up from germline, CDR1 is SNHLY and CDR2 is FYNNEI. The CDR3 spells CASSEGQGISGNTIYF. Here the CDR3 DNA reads TGTGCCAGCAGTGAAGGACAGGGCATCTCTGGAAACACCATATATTTT.

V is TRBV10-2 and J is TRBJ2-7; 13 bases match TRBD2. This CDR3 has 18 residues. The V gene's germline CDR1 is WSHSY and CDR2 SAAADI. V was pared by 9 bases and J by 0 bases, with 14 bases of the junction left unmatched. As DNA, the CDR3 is TGCGCCAGTTTACTCCCGGGACTAGCGGGGCCTAGCTCCTACGAGCAGTACTTC. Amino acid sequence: CASLLPGLAGPSSYEQYF.

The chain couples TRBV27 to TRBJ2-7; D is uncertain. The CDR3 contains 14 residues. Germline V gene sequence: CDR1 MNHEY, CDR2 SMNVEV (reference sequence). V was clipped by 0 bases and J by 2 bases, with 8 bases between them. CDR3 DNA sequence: TGTGCCAGCAGTTTATCTTGGCCAGCCTACGAGCAGTACTTC. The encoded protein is CASSLSWPAYEQYF.

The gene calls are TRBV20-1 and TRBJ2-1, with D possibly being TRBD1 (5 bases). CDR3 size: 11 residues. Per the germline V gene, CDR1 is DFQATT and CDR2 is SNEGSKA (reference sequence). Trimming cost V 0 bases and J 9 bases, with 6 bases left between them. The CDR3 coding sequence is TGCAGTGCTAGAGATCAGGGTGAGCAGTTCTTC. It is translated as CSARDQGEQFF.

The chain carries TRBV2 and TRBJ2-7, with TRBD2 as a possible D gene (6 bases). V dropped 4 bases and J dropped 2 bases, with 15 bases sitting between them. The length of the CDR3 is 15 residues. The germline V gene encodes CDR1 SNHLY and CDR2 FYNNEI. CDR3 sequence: CASSVTGTPTYEQYF. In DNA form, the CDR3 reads TGTGCCAGCAGTGTTACTGGGACTCCGACCTACGAGCAGTACTTC. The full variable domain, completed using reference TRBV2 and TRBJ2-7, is EPEVTQTPSHQVTQMGQEVILRCVPISNHLYFYWYRQILGQKVEFLVSFYNNEISEKSEIFDDQFSVERPDGSNFTLKIRSTKLEDSAMYFCASSVTGTPTYEQYFGPGTRLTVT.

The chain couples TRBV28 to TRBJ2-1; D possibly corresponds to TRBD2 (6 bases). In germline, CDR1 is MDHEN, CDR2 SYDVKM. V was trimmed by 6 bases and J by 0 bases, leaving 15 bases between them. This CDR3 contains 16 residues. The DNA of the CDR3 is TGTGCCAGCAGACCGGGACTCCAGAGCTCCTACAATGAGCAGTTCTTC. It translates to CASRPGLQSSYNEQFF.

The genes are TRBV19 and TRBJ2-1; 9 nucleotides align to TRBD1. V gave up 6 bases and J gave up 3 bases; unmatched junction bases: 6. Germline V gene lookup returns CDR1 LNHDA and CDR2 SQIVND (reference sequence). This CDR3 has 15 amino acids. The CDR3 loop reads CASRARTGDYNEQFF. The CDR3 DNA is TGTGCCAGTAGAGCAAGGACAGGGGACTACAATGAGCAGTTCTTC.

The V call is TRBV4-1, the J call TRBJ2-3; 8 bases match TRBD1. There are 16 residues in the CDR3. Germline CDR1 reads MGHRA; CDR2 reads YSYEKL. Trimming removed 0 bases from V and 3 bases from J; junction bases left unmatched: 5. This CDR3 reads CASSQDAGGVTDTQYF. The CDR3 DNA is TGCGCCAGCAGCCAAGACGCAGGGGGCGTAACAGATACGCAGTATTTT.

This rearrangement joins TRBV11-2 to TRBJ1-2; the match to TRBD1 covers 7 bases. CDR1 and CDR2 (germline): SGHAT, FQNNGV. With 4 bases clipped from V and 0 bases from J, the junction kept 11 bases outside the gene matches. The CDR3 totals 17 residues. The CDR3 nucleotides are TGTGCCAGCAGCTATGACAAGGGGGCAATAGCTAACTATGGCTACACCTTC. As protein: CASSYDKGAIANYGYTF. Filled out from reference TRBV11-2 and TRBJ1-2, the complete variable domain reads EAGVAQSPRYKIIEKRQSVAFWCNPISGHATLYWYQQILGQGPKLLIQFQNNGVVDDSQLPKDRFSAERLKGVDSTLKIQPAKLEDSAVYLCASSYDKGAIANYGYTFGSGTRLTVV.

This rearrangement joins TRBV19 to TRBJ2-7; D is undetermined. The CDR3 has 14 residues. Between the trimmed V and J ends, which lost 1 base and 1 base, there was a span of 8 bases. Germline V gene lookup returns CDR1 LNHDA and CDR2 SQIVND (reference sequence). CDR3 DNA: TGTGCCAGTAGTATAGGAGGAGAATCCTACGAGCAGTACTTC. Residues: CASSIGGESYEQYF.

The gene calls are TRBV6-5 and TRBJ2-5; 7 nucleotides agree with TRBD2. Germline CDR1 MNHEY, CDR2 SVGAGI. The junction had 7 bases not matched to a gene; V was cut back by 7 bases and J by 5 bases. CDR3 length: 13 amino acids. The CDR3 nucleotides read TGTGCCAGCAAGCGGGGCGGTGGTGAGACCCAGTACTTC. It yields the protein CASKRGGGETQYF.

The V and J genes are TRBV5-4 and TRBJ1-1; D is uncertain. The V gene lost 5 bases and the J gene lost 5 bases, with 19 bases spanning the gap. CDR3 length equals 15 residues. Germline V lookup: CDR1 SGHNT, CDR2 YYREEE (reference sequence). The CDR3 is CASSQGSWETTEAFF. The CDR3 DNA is TGTGCCAGCAGTCAAGGGAGTTGGGAGACTACTGAAGCTTTCTTT.

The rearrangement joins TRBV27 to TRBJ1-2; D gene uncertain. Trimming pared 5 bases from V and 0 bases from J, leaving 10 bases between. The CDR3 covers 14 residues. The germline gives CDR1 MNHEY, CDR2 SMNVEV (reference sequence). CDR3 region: CASSRQVTNYGYTF. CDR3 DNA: TGTGCCAGCAGTCGTCAGGTCACTAACTATGGCTACACCTTC.

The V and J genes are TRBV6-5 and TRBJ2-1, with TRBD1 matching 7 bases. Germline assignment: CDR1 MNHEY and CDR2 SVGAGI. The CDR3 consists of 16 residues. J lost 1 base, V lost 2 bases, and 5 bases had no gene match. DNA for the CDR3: TGTGCCAGCAGTTACAGGGCAGGGGGTTCCTACAATGAGCAGTTCTTC. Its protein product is CASSYRAGGSYNEQFF.

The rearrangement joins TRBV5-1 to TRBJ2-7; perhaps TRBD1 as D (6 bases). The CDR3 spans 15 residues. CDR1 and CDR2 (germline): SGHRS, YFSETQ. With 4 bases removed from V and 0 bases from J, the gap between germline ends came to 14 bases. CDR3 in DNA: TGCGCCAGCAGCACCACACAGGGAACCTCCTACGAGCAGTACTTC. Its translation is CASSTTQGTSYEQYF.

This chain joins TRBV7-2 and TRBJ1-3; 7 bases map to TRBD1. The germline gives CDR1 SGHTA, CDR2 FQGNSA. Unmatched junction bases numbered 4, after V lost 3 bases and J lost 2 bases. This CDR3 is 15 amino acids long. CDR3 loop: CASSFWQGAGNTIYF. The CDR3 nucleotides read TGTGCCAGCAGCTTTTGGCAGGGGGCTGGAAACACCATATATTTT.

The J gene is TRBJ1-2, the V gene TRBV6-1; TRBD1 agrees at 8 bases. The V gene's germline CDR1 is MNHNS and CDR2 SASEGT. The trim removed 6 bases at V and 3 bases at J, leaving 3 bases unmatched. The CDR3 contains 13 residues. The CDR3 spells CASRTGQDYGYTF. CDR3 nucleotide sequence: TGTGCCAGCAGGACGGGACAGGACTATGGCTACACCTTC.

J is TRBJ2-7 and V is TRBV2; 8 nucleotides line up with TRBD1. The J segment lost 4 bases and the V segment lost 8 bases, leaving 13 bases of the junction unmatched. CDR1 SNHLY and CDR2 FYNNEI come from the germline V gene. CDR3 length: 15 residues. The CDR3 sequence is CASLDPGTGPYEQYF. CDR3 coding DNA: TGTGCCAGCTTAGACCCCGGGACAGGCCCGTACGAGCAGTACTTC.

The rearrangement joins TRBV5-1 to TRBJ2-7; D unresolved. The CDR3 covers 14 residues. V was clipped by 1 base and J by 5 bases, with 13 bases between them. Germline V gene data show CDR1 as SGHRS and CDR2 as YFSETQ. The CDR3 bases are TGCGCCAGCAGCTTGTCCCAGGTCGGCGACGAGCAGTACTTC. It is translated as CASSLSQVGDEQYF.

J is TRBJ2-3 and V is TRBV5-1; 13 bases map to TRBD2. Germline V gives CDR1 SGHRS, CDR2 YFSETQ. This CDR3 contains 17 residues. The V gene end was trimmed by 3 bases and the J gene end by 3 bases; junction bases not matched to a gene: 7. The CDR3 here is CASSSRTSGGRTDTQYF. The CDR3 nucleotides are TGCGCCAGCAGCTCACGGACTAGCGGGGGTAGGACAGATACGCAGTATTTT.

As DNA, the CDR3 is TGTGCCATCGGTACCTCGACAGGGTTGGCTGAAAAACTGTTTTTT. Translation: CAIGTSTGLAEKLFF. The V and J genes are TRBV10-3 and TRBJ1-4; TRBD1 agrees at 7 bases. Looked up from germline, CDR1 is ENHRY and CDR2 is SYGVKD. The CDR3 length is 15 residues. V dropped 8 bases and J dropped 7; count of bases not matched to a gene: 13.